Sequencing of this T cell receptor beta chain was carried out in a study of shared T cell receptors in the human thymus. The CDR3 extends over 15 amino acids. Per germline, CDR1 SGHAT and CDR2 FQNNGV. V dropped 5 bases and J dropped 4 bases, with 14 bases sitting between them. The assay was immunoSEQ multiplex PCR, and TCRdb's table has in-frame clones only and misses some. The profile shows around 340,000 clones, approximately 95% of them singletons. This TCR came from a human donor. The chain joins TRBV11-2 to TRBJ2-2, with D perhaps matching TRBD1 or TRBD2 (5 bases each). Sequenced material: thymocytes. The CDR3: CASSVRGQTTGELFF. The CDR3 DNA sequence: TGTGCCAGCAGCGTCCGGGGCCAAACCACCGGGGAGCTGTTTTTT.